This TCR beta chain was observed in a study of blood T cells in healthy people across ages. Using a J-beta primer mix together with a sample-barcoded 5' primer, a second PCR was run for roughly 6 to 12 cycles. The template-switch adaptor was a 5' adaptor with 12 random nucleotides. It tagged each cDNA molecule. TCRdb re-called the 5' RACE reads through MiXCR, storing one row per CDR3 protein. The repertoire includes over 1.5 million distinct CDR3 sequences, about 49% of them detected once, and about 2.1% sits in the top ten. V dropped 1 base and J dropped 5 bases, with 8 bases sitting between them. This CDR3 is built from 14 residues. From germline, CDR1 is SNHLY and CDR2 FYNNEI. The sample, about 9.7 milliliters of peripheral blood, was drawn from each donor.

The sequence was obtained from a woman between 35 and 50 years old in good health. The chain uses TRBV2 and TRBJ1-4; tentative D call: TRBD1 (5 bases). Input material: blood. The CDR3 reads CASSEGGGNEKLFF. In nucleotides, the CDR3 is TGTGCCAGCAGTGAAGGGGGGGGGAATGAAAAACTGTTTTTT.